The clone carrying this TCR beta chain was seen a few times. The sample comes from a study of beta chain features in type 1 diabetes. The germline V and J ends were trimmed by 2 bases and 5 bases, with 18 bases remaining between them. Germline values: CDR1 GTSNPN, CDR2 SVGIG (reference sequence). The CDR3 loop spans 15 amino acids. What was sequenced were expressed TCRB transcripts, since all of the isolated RNA had been reverse transcribed. Generated by immunoSEQ multiplex PCR, the TCRdb table keeps only in-frame clones and is missing some. The table includes hundreds of thousands of clones, about 32% detected once.

The sequenced material came from naive CD4+ T cells from blood. This sequence originates from a man in his late teens or twenties in good health. The chain combines TRBV30 with TRBJ2-5; D is unclear. The CDR3 reads CAWSSHLKWAETQYF. The CDR3 DNA follows: TGTGCCTGGAGTAGCCATCTTAAGTGGGCCGAGACCCAGTACTTC.